This is a list of T cell receptor beta chains from one sample in a study of CD8 T cells in ankylosing spondylitis. TCRdb reprocessed the 5' RACE reads via MiXCR and lists one record per CDR3 protein. Here the sample spans around 540,000 distinct CDR3 sequences, 10% to 15% being singletons. Sequencing used blood, either unsorted or a sorted T cell fraction (not recorded which). The receptors originated from a male donor with ankylosing spondylitis. The CDR3 runs from the conserved cysteine through the conserved F or W. D genes are given only for firm matches. Not every row has a clone size; where given, it reads once, few, many or a size class.

d_gene	abundance	v_gene	j_gene	len	CDR3aa	CDR3nt
TRBD2	NA	TRBV11-2	TRBJ2-3	18	CASSLGAGATPRQDTQYF	TGTGCCAGCAGCTTAGGAGCGGGAGCGACCCCCAGGCAGGATACGCAGTATTTT
NA	few	TRBV15	TRBJ1-1	12	CATSRGRTEAFF	TGTGCCACCAGCAGGGGAAGGACTGAAGCTTTCTTT
NA	many	TRBV11-2	TRBJ1-1	15	CASSLLKGLGTEAFF	TGTGCCAGCAGCTTGCTGAAGGGATTGGGCACTGAAGCTTTCTTT
TRBD1	NA	TRBV5-1	TRBJ1-2	13	CASSDRQGYGYTF	TGCGCCAGCAGCGATCGACAGGGCTATGGCTACACCTTC
NA	few	TRBV5-1	TRBJ1-2	16	CASSAAQGAGSYGYTF	TGCGCCAGCAGCGCGGCCCAGGGAGCTGGTAGCTATGGCTACACCTTC
NA	many	TRBV5-1	TRBJ2-5	11	CASSFQETQYF	TGCGCCAGCAGCTTTCAAGAGACCCAGTACTTC
TRBD2	NA	TRBV20-1	TRBJ2-1	20	CSARVFRTSGQKLTYNEQFF	TGCAGTGCTAGAGTCTTCCGGACTAGCGGACAAAAACTGACCTACAATGAGCAGTTCTTC
NA	NA	TRBV23-1	TRBJ2-7	14	CASSQSGIFIKQYF	TGCGCCAGCAGTCAATCGGGGATTTTTATAAAGCAGTACTTC
NA	few	TRBV10-3	TRBJ1-3	15	CAISESRDLGNTIYF	TGTGCCATCAGTGAGTCCAGAGACCTTGGAAACACCATATATTTT
TRBD1	NA	TRBV7-9	TRBJ2-2	15	CASSSGQGLGGELFF	TGTGCCAGCAGCAGCGGACAGGGGTTGGGCGGGGAGCTGTTTTTT
NA	many	TRBV5-1	TRBJ2-5	14	CASSGSWAQETQYF	TGCGCCAGCAGCGGGTCGTGGGCCCAAGAGACCCAGTACTTC
TRBD1	few	TRBV27	TRBJ2-7	16	CASSFFRRDRGNEQYF	TGTGCCAGCAGTTTTTTCAGGAGAGACAGGGGAAACGAGCAGTACTTC
NA	many	TRBV6-5	TRBJ1-5	17	CASSYGATGRSYQPQHF	TGTGCCAGCAGTTACGGGGCAACCGGAAGATCTTATCAGCCCCAGCATTTT
TRBD2	NA	TRBV29-1	TRBJ2-1	16	CSVESGLANSYNEQFF	TGCAGCGTTGAATCGGGACTAGCGAACTCCTACAATGAGCAGTTCTTC
TRBD2	many	TRBV20-1	TRBJ2-2	18	CSARFRTSGAPNTGELFF	TGCAGTGCGCGATTCCGGACTAGCGGGGCCCCGAACACCGGGGAGCTGTTTTTT
TRBD1	NA	TRBV5-1	TRBJ1-2	16	CASSLLGQGGTYGYTF	TGCGCCAGCAGCTTACTCGGACAGGGGGGAACCTATGGCTACACCTTC
TRBD2	NA	TRBV20-1	TRBJ2-3	14	CSAIAGEGTDTQYF	TGCAGTGCTATAGCGGGAGAGGGCACAGATACGCAGTATTTT
NA	many	TRBV12-3/TRBV12-4	TRBJ1-2	16	CASSLARKDSLYGYTF	TGTGCCAGCAGTTTGGCCAGGAAGGATTCCCTCTATGGCTACACCTTC
NA	NA	TRBV4-2	TRBJ2-4	15	CASSLGEQNKNIQYF	TGTGCCAGCAGCCTGGGGGAACAAAACAAAAACATTCAGTACTTC
NA	NA	TRBV5-6	TRBJ2-5	14	CASSSQSGGETQYF	TGTGCCAGCAGCTCGCAGAGTGGTGGAGAGACCCAGTACTTC
TRBD1	NA	TRBV20-1	TRBJ2-1	14	CSARGGQELGEQFF	TGCAGTGCTAGAGGAGGACAGGAGTTAGGTGAGCAGTTCTTC
NA	NA	TRBV3-1	TRBJ2-3	12	CASSQDPYTQYF	TGTGCCAGCAGCCAAGATCCTTATACGCAGTATTTT
NA	NA	TRBV5-6	TRBJ2-3	15	CASSSRGSGTDTQYF	TGTGCCAGCAGCTCCCGGGGGTCGGGGACCGATACGCAGTATTTT
TRBD2	few	TRBV20-1	TRBJ2-3	16	CSARDSGLAFTDTQYF	TGCAGTGCTAGAGATAGCGGACTAGCATTCACAGATACGCAGTATTTT
NA	NA	TRBV20-1	TRBJ2-7	15	CSARGPQGEAYEQYF	TGCAGTGCTAGGGGCCCACAGGGCGAAGCCTACGAGCAGTACTTC
TRBD1	few	TRBV2	TRBJ1-5	15	CASRYGQGDNQPQHF	TGTGCCAGCCGTTACGGGCAGGGGGACAATCAGCCCCAGCATTTT
NA	many	TRBV4-2	TRBJ2-5	16	CASSSMKGGDQETQYF	TGTGCCAGCAGCTCAATGAAGGGGGGAGATCAAGAGACCCAGTACTTC
NA	NA	TRBV20-1	TRBJ1-2	16	CSARDLGSLANYGYTF	TGCAGTGCTAGAGATCTGGGGAGTTTGGCTAACTATGGCTACACCTTC
NA	NA	TRBV3-1	TRBJ1-2	13	CASSHGKIYGYTF	TGTGCCAGCAGCCACGGGAAGATCTATGGCTACACCTTC
TRBD1	NA	TRBV12-3/TRBV12-4	TRBJ1-6	14	CASSGRQGAPPLHF	TGTGCCAGCAGTGGCCGACAGGGAGCCCCACCCCTCCACTTT
NA	few	TRBV29-1	TRBJ2-7	15	CSVEVGVQGNYEQYF	TGCAGCGTTGAAGTCGGGGTCCAGGGTAACTACGAGCAGTACTTC
TRBD1	many	TRBV20-1	TRBJ1-5	15	CSARGQGYSNQPQHF	TGCAGTGCTCGAGGACAGGGGTATAGCAATCAGCCCCAGCATTTT
TRBD2	NA	TRBV27	TRBJ2-1	15	CASNPVAGGYNEQFF	TGTGCCAGCAACCCAGTAGCGGGAGGGTACAATGAGCAGTTCTTC
NA	few	TRBV12-3/TRBV12-4	TRBJ1-5	15	CASSFSADSNQPQHF	TGTGCCAGCAGTTTTTCGGCAGATAGCAATCAGCCCCAGCATTTT
TRBD1	few	TRBV5-6	TRBJ1-1	15	CASSPDRGRYTEAFF	TGTGCCAGCAGCCCAGACAGGGGAAGATACACTGAAGCTTTCTTT
NA	NA	TRBV5-8	TRBJ2-5	15	CASSGQTGRWETQYF	TGTGCCAGCAGCGGACAGACAGGGAGGTGGGAGACCCAGTACTTC
TRBD2	NA	TRBV20-1	TRBJ2-3	14	CSARTSGIINTQYF	TGCAGTGCTAGGACTAGCGGGATCATAAATACGCAGTATTTT
TRBD2	few	TRBV7-9	TRBJ2-5	15	CASSLTSGQQETQYF	TGTGCCAGCAGCTTAACTAGCGGACAACAAGAGACCCAGTACTTC